These 28 T cell receptor beta chains were all obtained from the same sample, sequenced in a study of T cell responses to AZD1222 COVID-19 vaccine. Assay used: immunoSEQ multiplex PCR; TCRdb lists only in-frame clones, some missing. The sample lists 90,000 to 120,000 clones; about 86% were seen once. The specimen comprised peripheral blood, sampled on day 0 of AZD1222 vaccination. The receptors were sampled from an adult in good health.

The chain recombines TRBV28 with TRBJ1-1, with D maybe TRBD1 (5 bases). The V end was cut by 7 bases, the J end by 7 bases, with 19 bases between. CDR1 is MDHEN, CDR2 SYDVKM, per germline. The CDR3 totals 14 residues. CDR3: CASITSGAEIEAFF. In DNA, the CDR3 is TGTGCCAGCATCACCTCTGGGGCGGAGATTGAAGCTTTCTTT. The full variable domain, completed using reference TRBV28 and TRBJ1-1, is DVKVTQSSRYLVKRTGEKVFLECVQDMDHENMFWYRQDPGLGLRLIYFSYDVKMKEKGDIPEGYSVSREKKERFSLILESASTNQTSMYLCASITSGAEIEAFFGQGTRLTVV.

The gene calls are TRBV12-5 and TRBJ1-4, with 7 bases identical to TRBD1. The trim removed 5 bases at V and 0 bases at J, leaving 15 bases unmatched. The CDR3 runs 19 residues. Germline V gene lookup returns CDR1 LGHNT and CDR2 FRNRAP. CDR3 region: CASGLDFKGAGTTNEKLFF. DNA of the CDR3: TGTGCTAGTGGTCTTGACTTCAAGGGGGCTGGGACAACTAATGAAAAACTGTTTTTT.

The J gene is TRBJ1-2, the V gene TRBV28; D is ambiguous. The CDR3 loop spans 12 amino acids. V dropped 4 bases and J dropped 7 bases, with 10 bases sitting between them. Per the germline V gene, CDR1 is MDHEN and CDR2 is SYDVKM. The CDR3 protein is CASSSTVGGYTF. DNA of the CDR3: TGTGCCAGCAGTTCCACGGTGGGTGGCTACACCTTC.

The chain joins TRBV7-2 to TRBJ1-1; 12 positions agree with TRBD1. The CDR3 length is 15 residues. Trimming cost V 5 bases and J 10 bases; bases outside gene matches: 11. Germline V gives CDR1 SGHTA, CDR2 FQGNSA. In DNA form, the CDR3 reads TGTGCCAGCAGCCTAAAAGGGGGACAGGGGGCGGGAGCTTTCTTT. This codes for CASSLKGGQGAGAFF.

The V call is TRBV18, the J call TRBJ2-1; 10 bases align to TRBD2. J lost 3 bases, V lost 5 bases, and 4 bases had no gene match. Looked up from germline, CDR1 is KGHSH and CDR2 is LQKENI. The CDR3 loop spans 15 amino acids. This CDR3 is CASSSGTSDYNEQFF. The CDR3 bases are TGTGCCAGCTCATCCGGGACTAGCGACTACAATGAGCAGTTCTTC.

CDR3 sequence (DNA): TGTGCCAGTTCTTCAGTTAGCAATCAGCCCCAGCATTTT. It is translated as CASSSVSNQPQHF. The chain is built from TRBV6-5 and TRBJ1-5; no firm D call. V was cut by 9 bases and J by 0 bases, with 9 bases left in between. The germline gives CDR1 MNHEY, CDR2 SVGAGI. This CDR3 has 13 amino acids.

This clone has only one observation. This rearrangement joins TRBV7-3 to TRBJ2-5; D ambiguous. Trimming took 6 bases from V and 5 from J, leaving 13 bases between them. The CDR3 spans 13 residues. Germline V gene data show CDR1 as SGHTA and CDR2 as FQGTGA. The CDR3 DNA reads as TGTGCCAGCAGACTACGTCCCGGTGAGACCCAGTACTTC. This gives the protein CASRLRPGETQYF.

The chain has TRBV28 and TRBJ2-7; D not resolved. CDR1 and CDR2 from the germline V gene are MDHEN and SYDVKM. Trimming shortened V by 5 bases and J by 9 bases, and 26 bases separated the two germline ends. The CDR3 loop spans 16 amino acids. This CDR3 is CASSPLTPAWGKGQYF. CDR3 coding DNA: TGTGCCAGCAGTCCCCTCACCCCGGCTTGGGGAAAAGGGCAGTACTTC.

This clone was observed a handful of times. V gene TRBV11-3 combines with J gene TRBJ2-3; 9 bases fit TRBD2. CDR1 SGHNT and CDR2 YENEEA come from the germline V gene. This CDR3 contains 17 residues. The ends lost 0 bases at V and 2 bases at J; junction bases unmatched: 6. The CDR3 nucleotides read TGTGCCAGCAGCTTAGATTCGACTAGCGGAAACACAGATACGCAGTATTTT. Its protein is CASSLDSTSGNTDTQYF.

The chain joins TRBV9 to TRBJ2-3; D call uncertain. The CDR3 has 17 residues. Per germline, CDR1 SGDLS and CDR2 YYNGEE. V was trimmed by 0 bases and J by 1 base, leaving 15 bases between them. The CDR3 coding sequence is TGTGCCAGCAGCGTAGCAGTGCGGCGAGAAGGCACAGATACGCAGTATTTT. Amino acids: CASSVAVRREGTDTQYF.

The rearrangement joins TRBV5-1 to TRBJ1-4; TRBD1 matches 7 bases. The V segment lost 4 bases and the J segment 7 bases; nucleotides outside the gene matches: 7. Germline CDR1 SGHRS, CDR2 YFSETQ. The CDR3 extends over 14 amino acids. This CDR3 is CASSQGGVSEKLFF. CDR3 DNA: TGCGCCAGCAGCCAGGGGGGCGTCAGTGAAAAACTGTTTTTT.

The rearrangement joins TRBV29-1 to TRBJ2-2; 7 positions match TRBD1. Trimming took 6 bases from V and 6 from J; bases not matched to a gene: 1. The CDR3 sequence is 11 residues long. Germline CDR1 is SQVTM and CDR2 is ANQGSEA. CDR3 sequence reads: CSVGTAGELFF. CDR3 in DNA: TGCAGCGTCGGGACAGCCGGGGAGCTGTTTTTT.

This clone has a count of ten or more. This chain connects TRBV7-9 to TRBJ1-2, with TRBD1 identical over 10 bases. This CDR3 has 14 amino acids. Trimming took 1 base from V and 8 from J; bases not matched to a gene: 4. CDR1 and CDR2 (germline): SEHNR, FQNEAQ (reference sequence). Here the CDR3 DNA reads TGTGCCAGCAGCTTAGGACAGGGGGCGCGGGGCTACACCTTC. Translated, it gives CASSLGQGARGYTF.

V is TRBV10-3 and J is TRBJ1-5; D not certain. Per the germline V gene, CDR1 is ENHRY and CDR2 is SYGVKD. The CDR3 is made up of 13 amino acids. The V and J ends lost 6 bases and 3 bases respectively, with 9 bases between them. In DNA form, the CDR3 reads TGTGCCATCAGGGTCGAAATCAATCAGCCCCAGCATTTT. Residues: CAIRVEINQPQHF.

V gene TRBV7-3 combines with J gene TRBJ2-5, with 8 bases that match TRBD1. The J segment lost 5 bases and the V segment lost 5 bases, leaving 4 bases of the junction unmatched. This CDR3 spans 13 amino acids. The germline V gene encodes CDR1 SGHTA and CDR2 FQGTGA. The CDR3 sequence is CASSRDRRETQYF. CDR3 in DNA: TGTGCCAGCAGCCGGGACAGGAGGGAGACCCAGTACTTC.

The chain recombines TRBV6-1 with TRBJ1-5, with D unresolved. There are 15 residues in the CDR3. Trimming cost V 1 base and J 3 bases, with 10 bases left between them. Germline V gene data show CDR1 as MNHNS and CDR2 as SASEGT. The CDR3 DNA reads as TGTGCCAGCAGTGAAGAGGAGGGAAACAATCAGCCCCAGCATTTT. The encoded protein is CASSEEEGNNQPQHF.

V usage is TRBV6-5 and J usage is TRBJ2-2; 8 nucleotides agree with TRBD1. After removal of 9 bases from V and 4 bases from J, the junction contained 4 bases not matched to a gene. CDR3 size: 13 residues. The germline V gene has CDR1 MNHEY and CDR2 SVGAGI. CDR3 nucleotide sequence: TGTGCCAGTAACAGGGGGAGCACCGGGGAGCTGTTTTTT. This gives the protein CASNRGSTGELFF.

This clone was counted a few times. The chain employs TRBV27 and TRBJ1-5; no definite D call. Trimming left V 5 bases short and J 0 bases short, with 14 bases between. Germline CDR1 MNHEY, CDR2 SMNVEV (reference sequence). This CDR3 region has 16 residues. The CDR3 loop reads CASSRGGPYSNQPQHF. The CDR3 bases are TGTGCCAGCAGTCGCGGTGGACCTTATAGCAATCAGCCCCAGCATTTT.

The chain employs TRBV19 and TRBJ1-1; 7 bases fit TRBD1. The germline V gene has CDR1 LNHDA and CDR2 SQIVND (reference sequence). The CDR3 runs 13 residues. V lost 6 bases and J lost 2; bases outside the gene matches: 3. The CDR3 region is CASSHRGNTEAFF. The DNA for the CDR3 is TGTGCCAGTAGCCACAGGGGCAACACTGAAGCTTTCTTT.

The rearrangement links TRBV9 to TRBJ1-6; TRBD1 agrees at 8 bases. CDR1 is SGDLS, CDR2 YYNGEE, per germline. The CDR3 has 16 residues. V was pared by 3 bases and J by 6 bases, with 8 bases of the junction left unmatched. In DNA, the CDR3 is TGTGCCAGCAGCGCAAGACAGGGGCCAGGTAATTCACCCCTCCACTTT. Translating it yields CASSARQGPGNSPLHF.

The chain couples TRBV28 to TRBJ2-7; TRBD2 matches at 9 bases. CDR3 length: 16 amino acids. Germline loops: CDR1 MDHEN, CDR2 SYDVKM. The junction had 16 bases not matched to a gene; V was cut back by 7 bases and J by 6 bases. CDR3 residues: CASTQGGGGGATEQYF. The CDR3 DNA is TGTGCCAGCACCCAAGGCGGGGGCGGGGGGGCCACCGAGCAGTACTTC.

The V and J genes are TRBV5-1 and TRBJ1-4, with 10 bases fitting TRBD1. This CDR3 is 15 amino acids long. Germline V gives CDR1 SGHRS, CDR2 YFSETQ. V lost 3 bases and J lost 5; bases outside the gene matches: 4. The CDR3 nucleotides read TGCGCCAGCAGCTACAAGGGACAGGGGAATGAAAAACTGTTTTTT. Its protein product is CASSYKGQGNEKLFF.

This clone is a singleton in its sample. The genes are TRBV2 and TRBJ1-6; no reliable D call. V lost 2 bases and J 0 bases, leaving 5 bases between the germline ends. This CDR3 spans 15 amino acids. The V gene's germline CDR1 is SNHLY and CDR2 FYNNEI. CDR3 in amino acids: CASSERGSYNSPLHF. DNA for the CDR3: TGTGCCAGCAGTGAACGGGGCTCCTATAATTCACCCCTCCACTTT.

This CDR3 is CASSLGAGSGNTIYF. DNA for the CDR3: TGTGCCAGCAGCTTAGGTGCAGGGTCCGGAAACACCATATATTTT. This chain connects TRBV7-2 to TRBJ1-3, with D possibly TRBD1 on 5 matching bases. The CDR3 is made up of 15 amino acids. CDR1 and CDR2 (germline): SGHTA, FQGNSA. V gave up 1 base and J gave up 4 bases, with 11 bases separating them.

This chain links TRBV15 with TRBJ2-3; no definite D call. V was shortened by 0 bases and J by 2 bases, with 15 bases between the two germline ends. The CDR3 is made up of 17 amino acids. From germline, CDR1 is LNHNV and CDR2 YYDKDF (reference sequence). Here the CDR3 DNA reads TGTGCCACCAGCAGAGATATTGTTGGCGGACCCACAGATACGCAGTATTTT. Residues: CATSRDIVGGPTDTQYF. The whole variable domain, remainder taken from reference TRBV15 and TRBJ2-3, is DAMVIQNPRYQVTQFGKPVTLSCSQTLNHNVMYWYQQKSSQAPKLLFHYYDKDFNNEADTPDNFQSRRPNTSFCFLDIRSPGLGDTAMYLCATSRDIVGGPTDTQYFGPGTRLTVL.

This clone appeared once. The chain couples TRBV6-5 to TRBJ1-2, with a tentative D call TRBD1 (6 bases). The germline V gene encodes CDR1 MNHEY and CDR2 SVGAGI. Trimming pared 5 bases from V and 3 bases from J, leaving 13 bases between. The CDR3 is 14 amino acids. The CDR3: CASSTGTGYYGYTF. As DNA, the CDR3 is TGTGCCAGCAGTACAGGGACGGGGTACTATGGCTACACCTTC.

J is TRBJ1-1 and V is TRBV6-4, with 7 bases fitting TRBD1. Trimming removed 6 bases from V and 2 bases from J; junction bases left unmatched: 12. This CDR3 has 16 amino acids. Germline lookup yields CDR1 MRHNA and CDR2 SNTAGT. The CDR3 DNA sequence: TGTGCCAGCAGGGCCGAGACAGGGTTGGGAAACACTGAAGCTTTCTTT. Amino acid sequence: CASRAETGLGNTEAFF.

This clone was observed a few times. The chain links TRBV6-5 to TRBJ1-6; 8 bases are a match to TRBD1. The CDR3 is 14 amino acids. With V trimmed by 6 bases and J by 3 bases, 1 base remained unmatched. Germline-derived CDR1 and CDR2 are MNHEY and SVGAGI. CDR3 loop: CASRGQGYNSPLHF. In DNA, the CDR3 is TGTGCCAGCAGAGGACAGGGCTATAATTCACCCCTCCACTTT.